This passage covers 6 T cell receptor beta chains from one sample sequenced in a study of blood T cell repertoires in COVID-19. TCRdb keeps only in-frame clones here, not all; method: immunoSEQ multiplex PCR. The sample holds about 50,000 clones, 70% to 90% seen once. Material: peripheral blood. These receptors were obtained from an elderly woman with COVID-19, enrolled during active disease.

The chain combines TRBV18 with TRBJ2-7; possibly TRBD1 for D (6 bases). V was cut by 3 bases and J by 0 bases, with 12 bases left in between. From germline, CDR1 is KGHSH and CDR2 LQKENI. The CDR3 length is 15 residues. The CDR3 sequence: CASSPPGQGSYEQYF. The CDR3 DNA reads as TGTGCCAGCTCACCGCCGGGACAAGGCTCCTACGAGCAGTACTTC.

This clone appeared a few times. V usage is TRBV5-4 and J usage is TRBJ2-7, with TRBD2 matching over 14 bases. This CDR3 spans 14 amino acids. Germline V gene lookup returns CDR1 SGHNT and CDR2 YYREEE (reference sequence). With 3 bases clipped from V and 5 bases from J, the junction kept 1 base outside the gene matches. CDR3 coding DNA: TGTGCCAGCAGCTCGGGACTAGCGGGAGACGAGCAGTACTTC. Protein product: CASSSGLAGDEQYF.

The chain recombines TRBV25-1 with TRBJ1-1; a possible D gene is TRBD1 (6 bases). The CDR3 length is 17 residues. Germline V CDR1 and CDR2: MGHDK, SYGVNS. V gave up 1 base and J gave up 4 bases, with 19 bases separating them. The CDR3 DNA follows: TGTGCCAGCAGTGAATGGACGGGGGGGCCGGGGGGCACTGAAGCTTTCTTT. Translating gives CASSEWTGGPGGTEAFF.

The rearrangement links TRBV10-3 to TRBJ2-4; no reliable D call. This CDR3 comprises 14 residues. V was cut by 4 bases and J by 3 bases, with 10 bases left in between. The germline V gene has CDR1 ENHRY and CDR2 SYGVKD. DNA for the CDR3: TGTGCCATCAGTGGGAGCGATAACAAAAACATTCAGTACTTC. Its translation is CAISGSDNKNIQYF.

The V call is TRBV5-1, the J call TRBJ2-1; 9 bases agree with TRBD2. This CDR3 contains 15 residues. Germline V gene data show CDR1 as SGHRS and CDR2 as YFSETQ. Trimming took 0 bases from V and 7 from J; bases not matched to a gene: 5. CDR3 bases: TGCGCCAGCAGCTTGGCCGGGACTAGCACGAATGAGCAGTTCTTC. As protein: CASSLAGTSTNEQFF.

This sequence joins TRBV6-5 and TRBJ2-7; 8 bases match TRBD1. The CDR3 covers 15 residues. Trimming took 6 bases from V and 2 from J; bases not matched to a gene: 9. Germline loops: CDR1 MNHEY, CDR2 SVGAGI. The CDR3 nucleotides are TGTGCCAGCAGCCCCAGGGGGCGTTCGACCTACGAGCAGTACTTC. Its translation: CASSPRGRSTYEQYF.